This TCR beta chain was identified in a study of regulatory T cells in long-lasting Graves disease. Sample time point: persistent/refractory GD, antithyroid drugs over 5 years with positive TRAb. Preparation of the TCR library used RNA extracted from PBMCs. The CDR3 runs to 14 residues. Germline values: CDR1 SGHTA, CDR2 FQGNSA. V dropped 2 bases and J dropped 7 bases, with 11 bases sitting between them. Overall study findings and caveats: Shared public clonotypes totalled a few thousand in persistent patients, compared with roughly 970 in new patients.

Arm-PCR of CDR3 regions and iRepertoire HTBI primers were used to build TCR beta libraries. TCRdb independently ran MiXCR on the multiplex PCR reads; one entry per CDR3 protein. This table holds some 300,000 distinct CDR3 sequences, more than 20% found once. Many counts were recorded for this clonotype. Its antigen is unknown. Sequenced material: peripheral blood mononuclear cells (PBMCs), taken when the disease was refractory, from a patient treated with antithyroid drugs. The sequence was collected from a female donor with Graves disease. This chain links TRBV7-2 with TRBJ1-4; D is perhaps TRBD1 (6 bases). This CDR3 reads CASSLTGLGEKLFF. CDR3 DNA: TGTGCCAGCAGCTTAACAGGGCTTGGTGAAAAACTGTTTTTT. The full variable domain, with the rest looked up from reference TRBV7-2 and TRBJ1-4, is GAGVSQSPSNKVTEKGKDVELRCDPISGHTALYWYRQSLGQGLEFLIYFQGNSAPDKSGLPSDRFSAERTGGSVSTLTIQRTQQEDSAVYLCASSLTGLGEKLFFGSGTQLSVL.